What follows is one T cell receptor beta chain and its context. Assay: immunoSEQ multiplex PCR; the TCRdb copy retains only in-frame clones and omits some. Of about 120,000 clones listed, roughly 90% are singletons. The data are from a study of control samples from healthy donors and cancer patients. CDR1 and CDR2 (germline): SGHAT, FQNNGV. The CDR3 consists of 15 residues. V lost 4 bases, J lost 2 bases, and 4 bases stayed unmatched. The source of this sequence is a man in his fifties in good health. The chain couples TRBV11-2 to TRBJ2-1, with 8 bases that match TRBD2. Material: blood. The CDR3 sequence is CASSSPGGTYNEQFF. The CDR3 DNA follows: TGTGCCAGCAGCTCTCCGGGGGGGACCTACAATGAGCAGTTCTTC.